This TCR beta chain was identified during a study of T-cell memory formation after mild COVID-19. Trimming removed 7 bases from V and 0 bases from J, with 14 bases in between. The V gene's germline CDR1 is SGHRS and CDR2 YFSETQ. The CDR3 runs 14 residues. Amplification by 5'RACE using constant-segment primers produced TCR alpha and TCR beta cDNA libraries that carried sample barcodes and UMIs. TCRdb analysed the 5' RACE reads with MiXCR anew, one entry per CDR3 protein. The sample gives 400,000 to 500,000 distinct CDR3 sequences, 15% to 20% of which show up once; 7.5% to 9.5% is in the top ten. Turning to this clonotype: Its antigen remains unidentified.

General study results and limits: In pre-infection memory, a portion of responding clones appeared, which suggested that cross-reactive memory joined. Later expanders leaned CD4+, whereas day 15 to 85 contracting clones were balanced CD4/CD8.

What was sequenced was PBMCs or a T cell subset sorted from them (not recorded which). The V call is TRBV5-1, the J call TRBJ2-7, with D perhaps matching TRBD1 or TRBD2 (5 bases each). The sequence derives from an adult woman who had mild COVID-19 (a few samples of this study predate the infection). Cell type and time point are not known. CDR3 nucleotide sequence: TGCGCCAGCCATCCCGGGACCTACTCCTACGAGCAGTACTTC. Amino acids: CASHPGTYSYEQYF.